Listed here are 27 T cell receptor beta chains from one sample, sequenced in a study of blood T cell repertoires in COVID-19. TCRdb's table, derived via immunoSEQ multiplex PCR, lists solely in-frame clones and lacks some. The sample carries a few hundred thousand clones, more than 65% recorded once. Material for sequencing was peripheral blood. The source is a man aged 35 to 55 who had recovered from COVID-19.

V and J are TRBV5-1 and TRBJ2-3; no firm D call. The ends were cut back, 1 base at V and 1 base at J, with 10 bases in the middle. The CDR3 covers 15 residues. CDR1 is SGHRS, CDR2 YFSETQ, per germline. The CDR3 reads CASSLSGPRTDTQYF. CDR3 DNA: TGCGCCAGCAGCTTGTCTGGCCCTCGCACAGATACGCAGTATTTT.

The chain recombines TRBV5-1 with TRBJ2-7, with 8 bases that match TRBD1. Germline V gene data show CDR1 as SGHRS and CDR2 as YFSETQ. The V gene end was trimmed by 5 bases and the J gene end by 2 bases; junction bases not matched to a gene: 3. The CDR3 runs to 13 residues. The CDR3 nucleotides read TGCGCCAGCAGAGAGGGACAGGCCTACGAGCAGTACTTC. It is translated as CASREGQAYEQYF.

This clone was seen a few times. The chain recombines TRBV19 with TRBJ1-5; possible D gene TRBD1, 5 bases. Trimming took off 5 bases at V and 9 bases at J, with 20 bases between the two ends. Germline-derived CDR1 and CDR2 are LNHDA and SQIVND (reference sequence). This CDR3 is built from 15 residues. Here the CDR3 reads CASSPIGGGFGPQHF. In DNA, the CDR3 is TGTGCCAGTAGTCCCATTGGCGGGGGTTTCGGGCCCCAGCATTTT.

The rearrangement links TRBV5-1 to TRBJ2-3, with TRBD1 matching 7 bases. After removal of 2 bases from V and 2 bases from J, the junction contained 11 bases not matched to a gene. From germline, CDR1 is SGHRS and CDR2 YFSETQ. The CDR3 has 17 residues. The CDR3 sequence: CASSLELTGFFTDTQYF. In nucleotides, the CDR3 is TGCGCCAGCAGCTTAGAACTGACAGGGTTTTTCACAGATACGCAGTATTTT.

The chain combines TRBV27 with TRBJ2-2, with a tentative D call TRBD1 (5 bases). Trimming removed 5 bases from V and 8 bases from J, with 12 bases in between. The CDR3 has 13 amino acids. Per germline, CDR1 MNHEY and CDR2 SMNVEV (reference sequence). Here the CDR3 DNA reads TGTGCCAGCAGTCTCAGGGCAGGAGGGGAGCTGTTTTTT. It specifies CASSLRAGGELFF.

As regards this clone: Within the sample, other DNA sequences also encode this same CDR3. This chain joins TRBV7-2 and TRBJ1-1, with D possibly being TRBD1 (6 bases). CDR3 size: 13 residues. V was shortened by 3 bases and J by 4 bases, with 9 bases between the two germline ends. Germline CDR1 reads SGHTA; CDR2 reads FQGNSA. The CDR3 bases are TGTGCCAGCAGCTTGAACAGGGTCACTGAAGCTTTCTTT. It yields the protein CASSLNRVTEAFF.

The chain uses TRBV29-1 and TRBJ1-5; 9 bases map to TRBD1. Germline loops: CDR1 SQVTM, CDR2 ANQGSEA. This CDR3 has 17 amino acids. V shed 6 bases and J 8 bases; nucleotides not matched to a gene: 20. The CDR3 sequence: CSVPGQGFGSNREPQHF. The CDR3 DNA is TGCAGCGTCCCGGGACAGGGTTTTGGGTCGAATAGGGAGCCCCAGCATTTT. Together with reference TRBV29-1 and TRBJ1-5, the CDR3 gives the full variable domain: SAVISQKPSRDICQRGTSLTIQCQVDSQVTMMFWYRQQPGQSLTLIATANQGSEATYESGFVIDKFPISRPNLTFSTLTVSNMSPEDSSIYLCSVPGQGFGSNREPQHFGDGTRLSIL.

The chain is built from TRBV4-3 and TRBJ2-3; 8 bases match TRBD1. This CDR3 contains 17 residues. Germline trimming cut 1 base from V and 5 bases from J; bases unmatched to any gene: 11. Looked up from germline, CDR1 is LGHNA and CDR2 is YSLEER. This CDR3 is CASSQVVFGTGLDTQYF. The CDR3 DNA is TGCGCCAGCAGCCAAGTGGTGTTCGGGACAGGCTTAGATACGCAGTATTTT.

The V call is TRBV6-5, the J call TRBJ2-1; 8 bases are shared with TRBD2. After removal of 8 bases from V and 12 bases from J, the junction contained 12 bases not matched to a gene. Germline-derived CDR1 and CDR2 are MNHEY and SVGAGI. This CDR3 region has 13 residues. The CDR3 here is CASGRGGPPGQFF. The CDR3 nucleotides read TGTGCCAGCGGCCGGGGGGGCCCCCCAGGGCAGTTCTTC.

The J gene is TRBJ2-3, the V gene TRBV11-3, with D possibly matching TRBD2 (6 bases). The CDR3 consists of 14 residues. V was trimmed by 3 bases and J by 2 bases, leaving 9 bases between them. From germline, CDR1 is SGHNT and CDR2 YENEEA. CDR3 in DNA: TGTGCCAGCAGCTTTAGCGGTAACACAGATACGCAGTATTTT. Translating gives CASSFSGNTDTQYF.

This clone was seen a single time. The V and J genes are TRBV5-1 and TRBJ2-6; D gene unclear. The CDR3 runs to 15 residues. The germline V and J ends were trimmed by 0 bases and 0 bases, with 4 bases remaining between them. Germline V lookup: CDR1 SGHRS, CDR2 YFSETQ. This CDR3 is CASSLVSSGANVLTF. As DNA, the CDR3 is TGCGCCAGCAGCTTGGTCAGCTCTGGGGCCAACGTCCTGACTTTC.

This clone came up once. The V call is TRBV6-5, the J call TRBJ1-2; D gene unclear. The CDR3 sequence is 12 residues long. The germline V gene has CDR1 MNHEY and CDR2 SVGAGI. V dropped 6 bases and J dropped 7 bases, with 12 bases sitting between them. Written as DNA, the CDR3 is TGTGCCAGCAGCCGCACTAGCAGTGGCTACACCTTC. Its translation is CASSRTSSGYTF.

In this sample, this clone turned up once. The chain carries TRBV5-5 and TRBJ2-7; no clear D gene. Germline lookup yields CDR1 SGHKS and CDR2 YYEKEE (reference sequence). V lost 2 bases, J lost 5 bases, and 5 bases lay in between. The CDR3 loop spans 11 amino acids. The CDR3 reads CASSFIHEQYF. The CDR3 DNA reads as TGTGCCAGCAGCTTTATCCACGAGCAGTACTTC.

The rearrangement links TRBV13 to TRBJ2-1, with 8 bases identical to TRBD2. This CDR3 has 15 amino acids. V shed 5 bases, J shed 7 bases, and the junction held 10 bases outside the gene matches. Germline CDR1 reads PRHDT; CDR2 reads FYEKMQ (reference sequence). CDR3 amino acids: CASSQPGLVRNEQFF. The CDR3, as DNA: TGTGCCAGCAGCCAACCGGGACTAGTTCGGAATGAGCAGTTCTTC.

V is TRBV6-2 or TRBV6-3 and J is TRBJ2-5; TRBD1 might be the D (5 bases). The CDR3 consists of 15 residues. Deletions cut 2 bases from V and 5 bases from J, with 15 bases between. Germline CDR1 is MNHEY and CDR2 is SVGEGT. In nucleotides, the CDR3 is TGTGCCAGCAGTTACGGCCAGGGTGGTGGGGAGACCCAGTACTTC. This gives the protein CASSYGQGGGETQYF.

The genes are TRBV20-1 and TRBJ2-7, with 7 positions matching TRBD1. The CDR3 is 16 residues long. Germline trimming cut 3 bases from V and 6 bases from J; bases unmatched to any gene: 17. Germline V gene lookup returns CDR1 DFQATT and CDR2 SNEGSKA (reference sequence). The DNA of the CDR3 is TGCAGTGCTAGTTTGGGAGCGGTGACAGGGCTAGGCGAGCAGTACTTC. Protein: CSASLGAVTGLGEQYF.

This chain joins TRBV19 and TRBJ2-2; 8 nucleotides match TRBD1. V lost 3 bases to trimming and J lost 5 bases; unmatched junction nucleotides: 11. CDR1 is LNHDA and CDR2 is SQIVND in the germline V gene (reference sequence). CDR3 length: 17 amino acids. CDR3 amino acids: CASSISYGTGKTGELFF. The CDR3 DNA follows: TGTGCCAGTAGTATTTCCTATGGGACAGGTAAAACCGGGGAGCTGTTTTTT. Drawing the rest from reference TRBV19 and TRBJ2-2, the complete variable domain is DGGITQSPKYLFRKEGQNVTLSCEQNLNHDAMYWYRQDPGQGLRLIYYSQIVNDFQKGDIAEGYSVSREKKESFPLTVTSAQKNPTAFYLCASSISYGTGKTGELFFGEGSRLTVL.

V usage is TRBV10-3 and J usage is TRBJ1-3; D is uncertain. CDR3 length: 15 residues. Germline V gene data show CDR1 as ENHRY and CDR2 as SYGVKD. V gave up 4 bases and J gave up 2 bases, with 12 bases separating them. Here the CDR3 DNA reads TGTGCCATCAGTGCATCGGTAGTAGCTGGAAACACCATATATTTT. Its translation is CAISASVVAGNTIYF.

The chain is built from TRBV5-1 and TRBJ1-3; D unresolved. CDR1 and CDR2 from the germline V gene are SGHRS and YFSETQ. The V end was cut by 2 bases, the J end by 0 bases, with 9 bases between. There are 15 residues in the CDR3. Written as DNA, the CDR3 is TGCGCCAGCAGCTTCGGTCTCTCCTCTGGAAACACCATATATTTT. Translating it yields CASSFGLSSGNTIYF.

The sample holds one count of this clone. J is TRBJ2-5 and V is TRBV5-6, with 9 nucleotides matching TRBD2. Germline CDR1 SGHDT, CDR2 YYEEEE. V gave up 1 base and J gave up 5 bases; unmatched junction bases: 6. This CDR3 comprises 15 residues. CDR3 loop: CASSLQRGEVETQYF. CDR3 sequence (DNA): TGTGCCAGCAGCTTGCAGCGGGGGGAGGTGGAGACCCAGTACTTC. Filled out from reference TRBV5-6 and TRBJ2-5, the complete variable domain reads DAGVTQSPTHLIKTRGQQVTLRCSPKSGHDTVSWYQQALGQGPQFIFQYYEEEERQRGNFPDRFSGHQFPNYSSELNVNALLLGDSALYLCASSLQRGEVETQYFGPGTRLLVL.

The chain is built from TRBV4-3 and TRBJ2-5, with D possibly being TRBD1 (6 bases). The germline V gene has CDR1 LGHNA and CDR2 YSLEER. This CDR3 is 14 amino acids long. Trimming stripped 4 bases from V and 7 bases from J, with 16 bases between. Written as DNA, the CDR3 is TGCGCCAGCAGCCGTAACAGGGCTTTAGGGACCCAGTACTTC. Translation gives CASSRNRALGTQYF.

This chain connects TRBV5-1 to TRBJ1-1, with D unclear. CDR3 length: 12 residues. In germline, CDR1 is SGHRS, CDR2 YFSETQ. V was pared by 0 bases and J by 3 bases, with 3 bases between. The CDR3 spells CASSLADTEAFF. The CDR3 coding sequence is TGCGCCAGCAGCTTGGCAGACACTGAAGCTTTCTTT.

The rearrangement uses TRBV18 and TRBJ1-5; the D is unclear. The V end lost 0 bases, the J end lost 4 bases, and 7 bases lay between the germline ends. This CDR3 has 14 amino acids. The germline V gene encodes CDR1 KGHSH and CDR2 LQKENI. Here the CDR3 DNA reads TGTGCCAGCTCACCACCGTCAGATAATCAGCCCCAGCATTTT. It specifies CASSPPSDNQPQHF.

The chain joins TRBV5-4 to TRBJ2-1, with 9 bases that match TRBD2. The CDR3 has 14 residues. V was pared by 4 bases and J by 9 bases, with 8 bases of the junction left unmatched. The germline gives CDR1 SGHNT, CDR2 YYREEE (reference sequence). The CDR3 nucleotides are TGTGCCAGCAGCCCAACCGGGACTAGCATTGAGCAGTTCTTC. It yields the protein CASSPTGTSIEQFF.

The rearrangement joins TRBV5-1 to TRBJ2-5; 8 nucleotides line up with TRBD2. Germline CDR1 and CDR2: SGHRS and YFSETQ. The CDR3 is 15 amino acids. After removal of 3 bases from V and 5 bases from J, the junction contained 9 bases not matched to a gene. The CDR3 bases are TGCGCCAGCAGCTACCCCGGGGGGACTAGGGAGACCCAGTACTTC. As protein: CASSYPGGTRETQYF. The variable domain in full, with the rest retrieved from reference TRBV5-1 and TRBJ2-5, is KAGVTQTPRYLIKTRGQQVTLSCSPISGHRSVSWYQQTPGQGLQFLFEYFSETQRNKGNFPGRFSGRQFSNSRSEMNVSTLELGDSALYLCASSYPGGTRETQYFGPGTRLLVL.

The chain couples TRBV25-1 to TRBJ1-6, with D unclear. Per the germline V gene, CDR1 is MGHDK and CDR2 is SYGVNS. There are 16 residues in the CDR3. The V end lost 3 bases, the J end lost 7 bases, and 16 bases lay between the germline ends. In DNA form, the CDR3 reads TGTGCCAGCAGTGACATACGGGTCCGTTGGAATTCACCCCTCCACTTT. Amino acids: CASSDIRVRWNSPLHF.

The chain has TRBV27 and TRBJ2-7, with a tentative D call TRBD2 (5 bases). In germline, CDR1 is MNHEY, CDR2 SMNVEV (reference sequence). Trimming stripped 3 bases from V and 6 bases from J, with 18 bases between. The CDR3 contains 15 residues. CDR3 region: CASSLTPFPGSEQYF. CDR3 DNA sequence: TGTGCCAGCAGTTTGACCCCCTTCCCGGGGTCCGAGCAGTACTTC.